Shown below are 5 T cell receptor beta chains from a single sample sequenced in a study of T cell repertoires in cytomegalovirus infection. TCRdb analysed the reads with MiXCR anew, one entry per CDR3 protein. The repertoire holds hundreds of thousands of distinct CDR3 sequences, with 11% as singletons. The sequenced sample consisted of PBMCs. The receptors were gathered from a human donor in good health (CMV status not recorded). Some clones in this sample may be carry-over from other donors' samples.

This clonotype was counted ten times or more. This sequence joins TRBV7-8 and TRBJ2-3, with D perhaps TRBD2 (5 bases). The V gene's germline CDR1 is SGHVS and CDR2 FQNEAQ. V shed 5 bases and J shed 7 bases, with 7 bases lying between them. The CDR3 is made up of 11 amino acids. CDR3 residues: CASSPGNTQYF. CDR3 DNA sequence: TGTGCCAGCAGCCCCGGGAATACGCAGTATTTT.

This clonotype was detected many times. This chain connects TRBV19 to TRBJ2-1; 14 nucleotides match TRBD2. Germline values: CDR1 LNHDA, CDR2 SQIVND (reference sequence). The CDR3 runs to 15 residues. V was clipped by 6 bases and J by 9 bases; unmatched bases: 7. CDR3 protein: CASRVGLAGDREQFF. The CDR3 DNA reads TGTGCCAGTAGGGTGGGACTAGCGGGAGATCGTGAGCAGTTCTTC.

This clonotype was counted at least ten times. CDR3 nucleotide sequence: TGCAGCGTTGAAGACAGCCGAGCCGGGGAGCTGTTTTTT. It is translated as CSVEDSRAGELFF. The J gene is TRBJ2-2, the V gene TRBV29-1; D is ambiguous. The CDR3 is made up of 13 amino acids. Germline V gene data show CDR1 as SQVTM and CDR2 as ANQGSEA. V lost 0 bases and J 6 bases, leaving 8 bases between the germline ends.

This clonotype was recorded at least ten times. The chain recombines TRBV12-3 or TRBV12-4 with TRBJ2-2, with 8 bases identical to TRBD1. The CDR3 consists of 15 residues. Trimming took 4 bases from V and 3 from J; bases not matched to a gene: 4. The CDR3 nucleotides are TGTGCCAGCAGTTACAGGGGGTACCACACCGGGGAGCTGTTTTTT. It yields the protein CASSYRGYHTGELFF.

This clonotype was seen repeatedly, ten times or more. The chain recombines TRBV28 with TRBJ2-1, with TRBD2 matching 10 bases. Trimming took 8 bases from V and 5 from J; bases not matched to a gene: 0. Germline assignment: CDR1 MDHEN and CDR2 SYDVKM. This CDR3 has 12 amino acids. The CDR3 region has the DNA TGTGCCAGCCTAGCGGGAGACAATGAGCAGTTCTTC. Translating it yields CASLAGDNEQFF.